This record covers a single T cell receptor (beta chain). Its antigen remains unknown. Germline V lookup: CDR1 KGHSH, CDR2 LQKENI. The CDR3 has 13 amino acids. Trimming shortened V by 5 bases and J by 1 base, and 8 bases separated the two germline ends. This specimen comes from a study of cytomegalovirus exposure and HLA in healthy donors. At the level of the study: In an earlier analysis, almost 120 million unique TCR beta sequences were found from some 180 million T cells. Study outcomes and limitations: Rarity marked most TCR sequences, yet some public TCRs occurred in many donors. CMV serostatus was the only immune exposure information that was available. Because they were indistinguishable, some V segments, including TRBV6-2 and TRBV6-3, were excluded.

PCR amplification relied on 60 Vbeta primers (plus 13 Jbeta primers). Produced via immunoSEQ multiplex PCR; TCRdb's table is partial and in-frame only. The table lists 40,000 to 55,000 clones, around 82% of them singletons. J is TRBJ2-5 and V is TRBV18; perhaps TRBD2 as D (5 bases). The TCR originated in a boy between 10 and 17 years old in good health and CMV-seropositive. Sequencing used PBMCs. The CDR3 nucleotides are TGTGCCAGCTCAGAGGGCGTCCAAGAGACCCAGTACTTC. Its translation: CASSEGVQETQYF.